This T cell receptor (beta chain) was sequenced for a study of vaccination effects on CD4 cells after COVID-19. Overall study context: Post-vaccine draws lagged the second dose by a median of 72 days.

The CDR3 contains 15 residues. Germline CDR1 and CDR2: SGHNT and YYREEE (reference sequence). V dropped 3 bases and J dropped 1 base, with 13 bases sitting between them. Before sequencing took place, the ViraFEST assay used viral peptide pools to expand antigen-specific CD4+ T cells. Isolation of CD4+ T cells took place after 10 days of culture. BNT162b2 vaccine or mRNA-1273 vaccine was given to participants in two doses. Recipients of the vaccine had no prior SARS-CoV-2 infection and negative nucleocapsid antibodies. Cultures used roughly 2 million PBMC per well, around 9 IU/ml IL-2 and roughly 10 ug/ml peptides. Both day 3 and day 7 saw half the medium replaced with IL-2 medium. Notes on this clone: The antigen is not known.

Produced via immunoSEQ multiplex PCR; TCRdb's table is partial and in-frame only. Here the sample spans some 68,000 clones, approximately 81% being singletons. The specimen was CD4+ T cells from PBMCs cultured with HCoV-229E spike peptides, collected after COVID-19 vaccination. The chain has TRBV5-4 and TRBJ1-2; tentative D call: TRBD1 (6 bases). This clonotype originated in a human donor who received a COVID-19 vaccine. CDR3 bases: TGTGCCAGCAGCTCGAAGAGGACAGTTAACTATGGCTACACCTTC. Its protein is CASSSKRTVNYGYTF.